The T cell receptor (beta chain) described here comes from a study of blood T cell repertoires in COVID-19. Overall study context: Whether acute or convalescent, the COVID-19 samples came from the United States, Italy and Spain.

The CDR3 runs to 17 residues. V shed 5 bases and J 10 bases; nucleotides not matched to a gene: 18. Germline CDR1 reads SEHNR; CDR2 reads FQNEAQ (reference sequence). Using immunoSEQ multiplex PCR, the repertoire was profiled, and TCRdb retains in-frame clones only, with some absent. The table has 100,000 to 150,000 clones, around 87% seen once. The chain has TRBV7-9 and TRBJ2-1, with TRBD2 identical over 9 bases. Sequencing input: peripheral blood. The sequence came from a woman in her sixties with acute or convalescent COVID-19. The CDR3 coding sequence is TGTGCCAGCAGCCCCGTAGTTGGCGGGAGGGCAGGATGGGAGCAGTTCTTC. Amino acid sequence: CASSPVVGGRAGWEQFF.